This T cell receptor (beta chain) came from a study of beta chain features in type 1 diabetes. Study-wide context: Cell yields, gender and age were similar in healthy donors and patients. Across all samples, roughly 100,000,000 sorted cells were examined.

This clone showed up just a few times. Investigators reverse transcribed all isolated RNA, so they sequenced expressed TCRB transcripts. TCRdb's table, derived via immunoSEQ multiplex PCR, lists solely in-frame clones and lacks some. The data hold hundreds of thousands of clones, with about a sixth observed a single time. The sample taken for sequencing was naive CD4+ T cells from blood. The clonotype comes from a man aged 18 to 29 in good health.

The CDR3 DNA follows: TGTGCCAGCTCACGGCAGGGGGGATACAATGAGCAGTTCTTC. Translation: CASSRQGGYNEQFF. The chain recombines TRBV18 with TRBJ2-1; D is perhaps TRBD1 (7 bases). This CDR3 region has 14 residues. The V gene's germline CDR1 is KGHSH and CDR2 LQKENI. Trimming pared 4 bases from V and 4 bases from J, leaving 11 bases between.